Following are 21 T cell receptor beta chains from one sample sequenced in a study of neurological immune-mediated disorders. A single record per CDR3 protein comes from TCRdb applying MiXCR to the 5' RACE reads. This sample has 40,000 or so distinct CDR3 sequences; around an eighth occur once, and the top ten carry over 10%. Time point meaning: longitudinal time-point 3. The source material was PBMCs. The source of these receptors is a man aged 30 to 45 in good health.

This clonotype was observed many times. The chain links TRBV20-1 to TRBJ2-1; D tentatively fits TRBD1 or TRBD2 (6 bases each). The V gene lost 0 bases and the J gene lost 2 bases, with 11 bases spanning the gap. From germline, CDR1 is DFQATT and CDR2 SNEGSKA (reference sequence). The CDR3 length is 15 residues. CDR3 residues: CSARDRGRPYNEQFF. DNA of the CDR3: TGCAGTGCTAGAGATCGGGGGCGCCCCTACAATGAGCAGTTCTTC.

This rearrangement joins TRBV2 to TRBJ1-5, with 9 bases identical to TRBD1. V dropped 6 bases and J dropped 6; count of bases not matched to a gene: 6. CDR3 size: 14 residues. Germline assignment: CDR1 SNHLY and CDR2 FYNNEI. Written as DNA, the CDR3 is TGTGCCAGCAGCCTAGACAGGGGGTTTCAGCCCCAGCATTTT. Amino acids: CASSLDRGFQPQHF.

This clonotype was detected many times. The rearrangement uses TRBV9 and TRBJ2-2, with D possibly being TRBD1 (5 bases). Germline CDR1 is SGDLS and CDR2 is YYNGEE. The CDR3 is made up of 14 amino acids. Deletions cut 0 bases from V and 6 bases from J, with 9 bases between. The CDR3 nucleotides are TGTGCCAGCAGCGTAGTACAGGCCGCCGGGGAGCTGTTTTTT. Its translation: CASSVVQAAGELFF. The variable domain in full, completed from reference TRBV9 and TRBJ2-2, reads DSGVTQTPKHLITATGQRVTLRCSPRSGDLSVYWYQQSLDQGLQFLIQYYNGEERAKGNILERFSAQQFPDLHSELNLSSLELGDSALYFCASSVVQAAGELFFGEGSRLTVL.

This clonotype was detected many times. CDR3 sequence reads: CSAAEAATYEQYF. The CDR3, as DNA: TGCAGCGCAGCGGAGGCCGCAACCTACGAGCAGTACTTC. The chain uses TRBV29-1 and TRBJ2-7, with D perhaps matching TRBD2 (5 bases). Germline V gives CDR1 SQVTM, CDR2 ANQGSEA. The CDR3 spans 13 residues. The V end lost 7 bases, the J end lost 2 bases, and 15 bases lay between the germline ends.

Regarding this clonotype: The junction shows a germline mismatch at one end, possibly a read error. V gene TRBV9 combines with J gene TRBJ2-3; TRBD1 matches at 7 bases. The CDR3 totals 16 residues. In germline, CDR1 is SGDLS, CDR2 YYNGEE. Written as DNA, the CDR3 is TGTGCCAACAGCGCAATAGACAGGGACGACACAGATACGCAGTATTTT. Protein sequence: CANSAIDRDDTDTQYF.

This clonotype has ten or more counts. The chain recombines TRBV5-1 with TRBJ2-1; D possibly matches TRBD1 or TRBD2 (5 bases each). Between the trimmed V and J ends, which lost 5 bases and 3 bases, there was a span of 9 bases. This CDR3 has 13 residues. From germline, CDR1 is SGHRS and CDR2 YFSETQ. CDR3 residues: CASRGDHYNEQFF. In nucleotides, the CDR3 is TGCGCCAGCAGAGGGGACCACTACAATGAGCAGTTCTTC.

By sample fraction, this clonotype is medium-sized. The chain joins TRBV28 to TRBJ2-1; 10 nucleotides line up with TRBD2. V shed 10 bases, J shed 6 bases, and the junction held 9 bases outside the gene matches. CDR1 and CDR2 from the germline V gene are MDHEN and SYDVKM. The CDR3 contains 14 residues. The CDR3 region has the DNA TGTGCCACCCAACTAGCGGGAAGTTTCAATGAGCAGTTCTTC. It codes for CATQLAGSFNEQFF.

This clonotype was seen ten or more times. The chain is built from TRBV7-9 and TRBJ1-6; 9 nucleotides align to TRBD1. Germline V CDR1 and CDR2: SEHNR, FQNEAQ (reference sequence). Trimming removed 1 base from V and 9 bases from J; junction bases left unmatched: 7. The CDR3 extends over 16 amino acids. The CDR3 nucleotides are TGTGCCAGCAGCTTAGACCCGGGACAGGGACGTTCACCCCTCCACTTT. Its translation is CASSLDPGQGRSPLHF. Combining the CDR3 with reference TRBV7-9 and TRBJ1-6 gives the whole variable domain DTGVSQNPRHKITKRGQNVTFRCDPISEHNRLYWYRQTLGQGPEFLTYFQNEAQLEKSRLLSDRFSAERPKGSFSTLEIQRTEQGDSAMYLCASSLDPGQGRSPLHFGNGTRLTVT.

This clonotype occurred many times. This chain joins TRBV11-2 and TRBJ2-2; no firm D call. Trimming cost V 3 bases and J 0 bases, with 11 bases left between them. Looked up from germline, CDR1 is SGHAT and CDR2 is FQNNGV. This CDR3 is built from 16 residues. CDR3 DNA sequence: TGTGCCAGCAGCTTCTCCGACCATACGAACACCGGGGAGCTGTTTTTT. It codes for CASSFSDHTNTGELFF.

The V call is TRBV6-1, the J call TRBJ1-2, with D perhaps matching TRBD1 (6 bases). Trimming took 1 base from V and 3 from J, leaving 12 bases between them. The CDR3 runs 15 residues. From germline, CDR1 is MNHNS and CDR2 SASEGT. The DNA for the CDR3 is TGTGCCAGCAGTGAAGTGTACAGGGCCGACTATGGCTACACCTTC. Protein: CASSEVYRADYGYTF.

This clonotype was picked up many times. The V gene is TRBV2, the J gene TRBJ2-1; D gene uncertain. CDR1 is SNHLY and CDR2 is FYNNEI in the germline V gene. This CDR3 contains 16 residues. V was cut by 3 bases and J by 2 bases, with 14 bases left in between. CDR3 bases: TGTGCCAGCAGTGATTCCCGACCGATCACCTACAATGAGCAGTTCTTC. Its translation: CASSDSRPITYNEQFF.

The sample holds many counts of this clonotype. The chain combines TRBV5-1 with TRBJ1-1; TRBD1 might be the D (5 bases). The germline gives CDR1 SGHRS, CDR2 YFSETQ. There are 14 residues in the CDR3. Trimming left V 2 bases short and J 4 bases short, with 12 bases between. CDR3 DNA: TGCGCCAGCAGCTTTGACGGGGGGGGCACTGAAGCTTTCTTT. Its translation: CASSFDGGGTEAFF. Variable domain in full (rest from reference TRBV5-1 and TRBJ1-1): KAGVTQTPRYLIKTRGQQVTLSCSPISGHRSVSWYQQTPGQGLQFLFEYFSETQRNKGNFPGRFSGRQFSNSRSEMNVSTLELGDSALYLCASSFDGGGTEAFFGQGTRLTVV.

The rearrangement joins TRBV12-3 or TRBV12-4 to TRBJ2-5, with D hard to call. The CDR3 consists of 15 residues. The ends were cut back, 5 bases at V and 1 base at J, with 14 bases in the middle. The CDR3 DNA is TGTGCCAGCAGTCCGGTCTCTCGGGTCCAAGAGACCCAGTACTTC. Residues: CASSPVSRVQETQYF.

In this sample, this clonotype turned up many times. The V call is TRBV20-1, the J call TRBJ2-7; the match to TRBD2 covers 14 bases. Germline loops: CDR1 DFQATT, CDR2 SNEGSKA (reference sequence). Unmatched junction bases numbered 3, after V lost 5 bases and J lost 6 bases. CDR3 length equals 13 residues. The CDR3 nucleotides read TGCAGTGCTGCAGGACTAGCGGGAGGCGAGCAGTACTTC. Protein: CSAAGLAGGEQYF.

This clonotype was recorded at least ten times. The rearrangement joins TRBV6-6 to TRBJ2-5; D may be TRBD1 (5 bases). V lost 6 bases to trimming and J lost 4 bases, with 21 bases between them. Germline V gene data show CDR1 as MNHNY and CDR2 as SVGAGI (reference sequence). This CDR3 contains 16 residues. The CDR3 sequence is CASSSLQGPLVETQYF. Written as DNA, the CDR3 is TGTGCCAGCAGCTCCCTCCAGGGTCCGTTAGTAGAGACCCAGTACTTC.

Points on this clonotype: Compared with germline, one end of the junction differs, possibly owing to a read error. The rearrangement links TRBV19 to TRBJ1-5; no clear D. The germline gives CDR1 LNHDA, CDR2 SQIVND (reference sequence). This CDR3 has 14 amino acids. The CDR3 protein is CVSSMLPHNQPQHF. In DNA form, the CDR3 reads TGTGTCAGTAGTATGTTGCCTCACAATCAGCCCCAGCATTTT.

The V gene is TRBV19, the J gene TRBJ2-3, with 7 nucleotides matching TRBD1. J gave up 3 bases and V 3 bases, and 6 bases lay outside the gene matches. Germline V lookup: CDR1 LNHDA, CDR2 SQIVND (reference sequence). The CDR3 is 15 residues long. The CDR3 nucleotides are TGTGCCAGTAGTATCTGGGACAGAGCTACAGATACGCAGTATTTT. Residues: CASSIWDRATDTQYF.

The gene calls are TRBV12-5 and TRBJ1-1; a possible D gene is TRBD1 (6 bases). V lost 5 bases, J lost 6 bases, and 13 bases lay in between. Per germline, CDR1 LGHNT and CDR2 FRNRAP. CDR3 length: 13 residues. CDR3 in amino acids: CASGITGKAEAFF. The CDR3 region has the DNA TGTGCTAGTGGTATTACAGGGAAAGCTGAAGCTTTCTTT.

This clonotype is medium-sized. The rearrangement links TRBV2 to TRBJ1-4; D is perhaps TRBD1 (5 bases). Germline CDR1 reads SNHLY; CDR2 reads FYNNEI. The V and J ends lost 8 bases and 3 bases respectively, with 10 bases between them. This CDR3 is 13 amino acids long. Here the CDR3 DNA reads TGTGCCAGCGGGACCGACCCTAATGAAAAACTGTTTTTT. Protein: CASGTDPNEKLFF.

This clonotype was seen ten or more times. The V and J genes are TRBV7-9 and TRBJ2-6; D gene ambiguous. V lost 1 base to trimming and J lost 0 bases, with 7 bases between them. CDR1 is SEHNR and CDR2 is FQNEAQ in the germline V gene (reference sequence). The CDR3 extends over 16 amino acids. The CDR3 region has the DNA TGTGCCAGCAGCTTAGGGGCGATCTCTGGGGCCAACGTCCTGACTTTC. Protein product: CASSLGAISGANVLTF.

The table lists this clonotype with many counts. The junction does not match germline at one end; this may be a read error. The chain employs TRBV10-3 and TRBJ2-7; maybe TRBD2 (6 bases). Germline CDR1 and CDR2: ENHRY and SYGVKD. CDR3 size: 11 residues. Here the CDR3 DNA reads TGTGCCATCAGTGGGGGGACTCTGAAGGGCTTC. It translates to CAISGGTLKGF.